The clone carrying this T cell receptor beta chain was detected once. Its antigen is unknown. Trimming stripped 3 bases from V and 1 base from J, with 11 bases between. The CDR3 contains 15 residues. CDR1 MDHEN and CDR2 SYDVKM come from the germline V gene. The data were taken from a study of OX40 agonist ivuxolimab in advanced cancers. Background on the study: In this trial design, patients received ivuxolimab intravenously at 0.01 to 10 mg/kg every 2 weeks. Patients receiving dose escalation had hepatocellular carcinoma, melanoma, renal cell or head and neck cancer. Eligibility admitted prior anti-PD-1, anti-PD-L1 or anti-CTLA-4 therapy; about 40% had some. Study-level points and caveats: Within 6 weeks, CD4+ and CD8+ blood T cells expanded clonally at 0.1 to 3.0 mg/kg.

Sequencing used immunoSEQ multiplex PCR; TCRdb keeps in-frame clones, though not all of them. Altogether under 110,000 clones are present, approximately 90% being singletons, with the ten largest covering approximately 0.5%. The specimen comprised CD4+ or CD8+ T cells sorted from blood, sampled in a trial of the OX40 agonist ivuxolimab. The TCR was taken from an adult with an advanced solid tumor such as melanoma, head and neck, liver or kidney cancer. V is TRBV28 and J is TRBJ2-3, with a weak D call TRBD1 (5 bases). The CDR3 sequence is CASSLDTRGTDTQYF. DNA of the CDR3: TGTGCCAGCAGTTTGGACACGAGAGGCACAGATACGCAGTATTTT.